The entry below describes one TCR beta chain. The data originate from a study of blood T cell repertoires in COVID-19. Assay: immunoSEQ multiplex PCR; the TCRdb copy retains only in-frame clones and omits some. The sample consists of about 160,000 clones, 82% of them appearing once. The origin of this receptor is a woman aged 40 to 50 with COVID-19, enrolled during active disease. The sequenced material came from peripheral blood.

The DNA of the CDR3 is TGTGCCAGCAGTGAACTAGCGGGAGGACCCTTCGCCTACAATGAGCAGTTCTTC. As protein: CASSELAGGPFAYNEQFF. This chain links TRBV6-1 with TRBJ2-1; 11 bases map to TRBD2. V lost 2 bases and J lost 2; bases outside the gene matches: 8. Germline CDR1 reads MNHNS; CDR2 reads SASEGT. This CDR3 contains 18 residues.